A single sample gave rise to the 23 T cell receptor beta chains below, sequenced in a study of regulatory T cells in long-lasting Graves disease. Time point meaning: persistent/refractory GD, antithyroid drugs over 5 years with positive TRAb. RNA extracted from PBMCs served as the sequencing template. Sequencing libraries for TCR beta were prepared with iRepertoire HTBI primers and Arm-PCR of CDR3 regions. TCRdb processed the multiplex PCR reads anew with MiXCR; each CDR3 protein has one entry. The profile shows about 660,000 distinct CDR3 sequences, roughly 30% of them singletons. The input for sequencing was peripheral blood mononuclear cells (PBMCs), taken when the disease was refractory, from a patient treated with antithyroid drugs. The source is a female donor with Graves disease.

This clonotype was detected many times. The chain is built from TRBV12-5 and TRBJ1-5, with 9 bases that match TRBD1. Germline V gene sequence: CDR1 LGHNT, CDR2 FRNRAP. J gave up 2 bases and V 2 bases, and 7 bases lay outside the gene matches. There are 17 residues in the CDR3. For the CDR3, the DNA is TGTGCTAGTGGTTTGCGGGGACAGGGAGACGGCAATCAGCCCCAGCATTTT. Translation gives CASGLRGQGDGNQPQHF.

With respect to this clonotype: Germline is not matched at one junction end, which may reflect a read error. The chain links TRBV19 to TRBJ2-7; 15 nucleotides agree with TRBD2. The V gene's germline CDR1 is LNHDA and CDR2 SQIVND (reference sequence). This CDR3 region has 16 residues. CDR3 region: CASSRTSGRASYEQCF. CDR3 in DNA: TGTGCCAGTAGTCGGACTAGCGGGAGGGCCTCCTACGAGCAGTGCTTC.

The chain uses TRBV9 and TRBJ2-2, with 10 bases identical to TRBD2. Germline CDR1 SGDLS, CDR2 YYNGEE. This CDR3 region has 19 residues. The trim removed 0 bases at V and 0 bases at J, leaving 8 bases unmatched. For the CDR3, the DNA is TGTGCCAGCAGCGTAGGAGCGGGAGGGCCGCTTTCGAACACCGGGGAGCTGTTTTTT. The encoded protein is CASSVGAGGPLSNTGELFF.

The table lists this clonotype with a few counts. The chain is built from TRBV28 and TRBJ1-4, with a weak D call TRBD1 (5 bases). Trimming removed 5 bases at V and 7 bases at J, with 14 bases between. The length of the CDR3 is 14 residues. The V gene's germline CDR1 is MDHEN and CDR2 SYDVKM. The CDR3 DNA is TGTGCCAGCAGTAGATCCTGGGGGAGTGAAAAACTGTTTTTT. Translated: CASSRSWGSEKLFF.

V usage is TRBV12-3 or TRBV12-4 and J usage is TRBJ2-5, with no clear D. V gave up 6 bases and J gave up 4 bases, with 12 bases separating them. The CDR3 consists of 13 residues. The CDR3 DNA is TGTGCCAGCAGCCCCGCTGTCCGAGAGACCCAGTACTTC. It specifies CASSPAVRETQYF.

The chain links TRBV27 to TRBJ2-5; weak D call: TRBD2 (7 bases). Germline values: CDR1 MNHEY, CDR2 SMNVEV (reference sequence). With 5 bases removed from V and 0 bases from J, the gap between germline ends came to 16 bases. The CDR3 contains 16 residues. In nucleotides, the CDR3 is TGTGCCAGCAGTACCCACAGGGAGGGAGACCAAGAGACCCAGTACTTC. It is translated as CASSTHREGDQETQYF.

This chain uses TRBV9 with TRBJ1-2, with D possibly being TRBD1 (6 bases). Germline loops: CDR1 SGDLS, CDR2 YYNGEE. Trimming removed 0 bases at V and 7 bases at J, with 22 bases between. CDR3 length: 17 residues. The CDR3, as DNA: TGTGCCAGCAGCGTAGCTGGGGGGGGCGCAGCCGAATCTGGCTACACCTTC. Residues: CASSVAGGGAAESGYTF.

The chain joins TRBV6-1 to TRBJ2-7, with D perhaps TRBD1 (6 bases). Germline loops: CDR1 MNHNS, CDR2 SASEGT. V lost 5 bases, J lost 0 bases, and 14 bases lay in between. CDR3 size: 15 residues. The CDR3 loop reads CASSLRDKNSYEQYF. The CDR3 coding sequence is TGTGCCAGCAGTCTCCGGGACAAAAACTCCTACGAGCAGTACTTC.

V usage is TRBV28 and J usage is TRBJ1-4; 11 nucleotides align to TRBD1. Germline trimming cut 5 bases from V and 12 bases from J; bases unmatched to any gene: 14. Germline-derived CDR1 and CDR2 are MDHEN and SYDVKM. The CDR3 spans 16 residues. The chain's CDR3 is CASSPPGQGGYGQLFF. In DNA form, the CDR3 reads TGTGCCAGCAGTCCTCCGGGACAGGGGGGTTATGGACAACTGTTTTTT.

The V call is TRBV5-1, the J call TRBJ2-7; D perhaps matches TRBD2 (5 bases). This CDR3 spans 14 amino acids. Germline V CDR1 and CDR2: SGHRS, YFSETQ. V gave up 3 bases and J gave up 4 bases, with 14 bases separating them. The CDR3 DNA follows: TGCGCCAGCAGCTGGTTATCGGAGGAATACGAGCAGTACTTC. It yields the protein CASSWLSEEYEQYF.

The chain links TRBV5-1 to TRBJ1-2, with a tentative D call TRBD1 (6 bases). The length of the CDR3 is 16 residues. The germline V and J ends were trimmed by 2 bases and 8 bases, with 22 bases remaining between them. In germline, CDR1 is SGHRS, CDR2 YFSETQ. CDR3 sequence reads: CASSFPPGEGPIGYTF. CDR3 sequence (DNA): TGCGCCAGCAGCTTTCCCCCAGGGGAAGGGCCTATCGGCTACACCTTC.

This sequence joins TRBV20-1 and TRBJ2-7; 7 nucleotides align to TRBD1. The germline V gene has CDR1 DFQATT and CDR2 SNEGSKA (reference sequence). V was clipped by 5 bases and J by 0 bases; unmatched bases: 4. The CDR3 length is 13 residues. The CDR3 protein is CSAPTGSSYEQYF. The DNA for the CDR3 is TGCAGTGCTCCGACAGGGAGCTCCTACGAGCAGTACTTC.

V gene TRBV7-9 combines with J gene TRBJ1-5; possibly TRBD1 for D (6 bases). Trimming left V 1 base short and J 2 bases short, with 18 bases between. This CDR3 is 18 amino acids long. The germline V gene has CDR1 SEHNR and CDR2 FQNEAQ (reference sequence). The CDR3 nucleotides are TGTGCCAGCAGCTTAGAGGGGGTGGGCGCCCCCCGCAATCAGCCCCAGCATTTT. This sequence encodes CASSLEGVGAPRNQPQHF.

V usage is TRBV7-3 and J usage is TRBJ2-7, with 7 positions matching TRBD2. The germline V gene encodes CDR1 SGHTA and CDR2 FQGTGA. After removal of 0 bases from V and 3 bases from J, the junction contained 5 bases not matched to a gene. The CDR3 runs to 15 residues. The CDR3 nucleotides read TGTGCCAGCAGCTTAACCGGGACTACCAACTACGAGCAGTACTTC. This codes for CASSLTGTTNYEQYF.

The rearrangement joins TRBV5-6 to TRBJ1-1, with D maybe TRBD1 (6 bases). CDR3 length: 13 residues. V was clipped by 7 bases and J by 0 bases, with 10 bases between them. Germline V gives CDR1 SGHDT, CDR2 YYEEEE. The CDR3 coding sequence is TGTGCCAGCCATAACAGGGTGAACACTGAAGCTTTCTTT. As protein: CASHNRVNTEAFF.

This chain links TRBV4-2 with TRBJ1-2, with a weak D call TRBD1 (6 bases). The V end lost 1 base, the J end lost 2 bases, and 14 bases lay between the germline ends. This CDR3 spans 16 amino acids. The germline V gene has CDR1 LGHNA and CDR2 YNFKEQ. CDR3 sequence (DNA): TGTGCCAGCAGCCAAGCAGCGCAGGGGCCAAACTATGGCTACACCTTC. This codes for CASSQAAQGPNYGYTF.

This clonotype was detected a few times. V usage is TRBV9 and J usage is TRBJ2-7; 7 nucleotides match TRBD1. The CDR3 is 14 residues long. Germline values: CDR1 SGDLS, CDR2 YYNGEE. V trimming: 2 bases; J trimming: 0 bases; junction bases outside the gene matches: 2. The CDR3 loop is CASSVGTASYEQYF. The CDR3 nucleotides are TGTGCCAGCAGCGTCGGGACAGCCTCCTACGAGCAGTACTTC.

J is TRBJ1-4 and V is TRBV19; 7 bases align to TRBD1. Per germline, CDR1 LNHDA and CDR2 SQIVND (reference sequence). The V segment lost 6 bases and the J segment 7 bases; nucleotides outside the gene matches: 11. The CDR3 spans 15 residues. For the CDR3, the DNA is TGTGCCAGTAGACCCCGCGGGACAGCGGGTGAAAAACTGTTTTTT. This encodes CASRPRGTAGEKLFF.

This clonotype was counted a few times. The V gene is TRBV7-3, the J gene TRBJ2-1, with TRBD2 matching 9 bases. This CDR3 spans 15 amino acids. Germline CDR1 SGHTA, CDR2 FQGTGA. V shed 2 bases, J shed 6 bases, and the junction held 5 bases outside the gene matches. Here the CDR3 reads CASSLVASGTNEQFF. Here the CDR3 DNA reads TGTGCCAGCAGCTTAGTGGCTAGCGGGACCAATGAGCAGTTCTTC.

Ten or more counts support this clonotype. The chain couples TRBV2 to TRBJ1-1, with D tentatively TRBD1 (5 bases). CDR1 is SNHLY and CDR2 is FYNNEI in the germline V gene. The CDR3 has 12 amino acids. Trimming shortened V by 6 bases and J by 8 bases, and 13 bases separated the two germline ends. CDR3 in amino acids: CASRGPTVEAFF. The CDR3 DNA sequence: TGTGCCAGCAGAGGCCCGACAGTAGAAGCTTTCTTT.

This rearrangement joins TRBV10-3 to TRBJ1-2; 8 bases agree with TRBD1. V trimming: 8 bases; J trimming: 5 bases; junction bases outside the gene matches: 10. CDR3 length: 14 residues. The germline V gene encodes CDR1 ENHRY and CDR2 SYGVKD. The CDR3 DNA follows: TGTGCCATCCGCCGGACAGGGTATGATTATGGCTACACCTTC. Encoded protein: CAIRRTGYDYGYTF.

This clonotype turned up a few times. Here the CDR3 DNA reads TGTGCCTTAACAGGGGGCACTGAAGCTTTCTTT. Amino acids: CALTGGTEAFF. The rearrangement uses TRBV30 and TRBJ1-1; TRBD1 matches 8 bases. The CDR3 is made up of 11 amino acids. The J segment lost 4 bases and the V segment lost 7 bases, leaving 2 bases of the junction unmatched. Looked up from germline, CDR1 is GTSNPN and CDR2 is SVGIG (reference sequence).

This chain uses TRBV19 with TRBJ2-5, with 9 nucleotides matching TRBD1. The CDR3 is 16 residues long. Germline-derived CDR1 and CDR2 are LNHDA and SQIVND (reference sequence). The J segment lost 5 bases and the V segment lost 2 bases, leaving 9 bases of the junction unmatched. This CDR3 is CASSIPTGGVLETQYF. CDR3 nucleotide sequence: TGTGCCAGTAGTATACCCACAGGGGGCGTTTTGGAGACCCAGTACTTC.